This TCR beta chain was captured in a study of response to subunit inactivated influenza vaccine. MiXCR was run by TCRdb on the RT-PCR reads, yielding one entry per CDR3 protein. The sample includes 500,000 to 550,000 distinct CDR3 sequences, around 25% seen only once; the top ten take approximately 2.9%. Findings of the study overall: With each seasonal influenza vaccination, the authors suggested, few new T cells are recruited.

Comment on this clonotype: Its matching antigen is unknown.

CDR1 and CDR2 (germline): MNHEY, SMNVEV (reference sequence). V lost 6 bases to trimming and J lost 0 bases; unmatched junction nucleotides: 9. The CDR3 is 17 residues long. These data also formed part of another study, on T cells expressing NK-cell markers. That work adds: Libraries used 5'RACE template switching adding universal primer site and UMIs.

The chain links TRBV27 to TRBJ1-5; 9 bases match TRBD1. The receptor's source is a man aged 50 or older who received an inactivated influenza vaccine. Sequences were derived from CD4+ T cells sorted from PBMCs, sampled roughly 12 days after vaccination. Here the CDR3 reads CASSSGGTGYSNQPQHF. The CDR3 DNA is TGTGCCAGCAGCTCAGGGGGGACAGGGTATAGCAATCAGCCCCAGCATTTT.